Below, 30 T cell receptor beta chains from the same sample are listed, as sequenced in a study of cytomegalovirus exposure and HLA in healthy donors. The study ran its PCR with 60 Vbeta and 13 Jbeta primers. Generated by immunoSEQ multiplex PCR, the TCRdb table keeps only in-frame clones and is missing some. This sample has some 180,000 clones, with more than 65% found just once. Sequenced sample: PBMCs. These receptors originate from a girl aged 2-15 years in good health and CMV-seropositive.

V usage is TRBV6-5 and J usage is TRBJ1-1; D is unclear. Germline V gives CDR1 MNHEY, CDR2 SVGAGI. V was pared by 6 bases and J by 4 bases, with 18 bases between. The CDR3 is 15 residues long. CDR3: CASSLLAERGTEAFF. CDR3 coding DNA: TGTGCCAGCAGCCTACTTGCCGAGCGGGGCACTGAAGCTTTCTTT.

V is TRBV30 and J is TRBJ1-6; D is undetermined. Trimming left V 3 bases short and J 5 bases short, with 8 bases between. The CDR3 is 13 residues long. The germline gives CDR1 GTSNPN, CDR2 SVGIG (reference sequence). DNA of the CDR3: TGTGCCTGGAGCCTGGCCAATAATTCACCCCTCCACTTT. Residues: CAWSLANNSPLHF.

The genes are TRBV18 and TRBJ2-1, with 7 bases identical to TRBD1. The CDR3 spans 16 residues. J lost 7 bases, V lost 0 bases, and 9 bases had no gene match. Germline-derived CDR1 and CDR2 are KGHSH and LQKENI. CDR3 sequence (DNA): TGTGCCAGCTCACCACCGTTTGCAGGGGGTGGAAATGAGCAGTTCTTC. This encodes CASSPPFAGGGNEQFF.

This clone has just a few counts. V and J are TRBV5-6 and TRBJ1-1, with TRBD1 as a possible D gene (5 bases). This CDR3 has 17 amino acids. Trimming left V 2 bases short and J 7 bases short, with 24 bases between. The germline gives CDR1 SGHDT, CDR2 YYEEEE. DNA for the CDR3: TGTGCCAGCAGCTTTTATGTGGGCGCGGCGCGGGACGGTGAAGCTTTCTTT. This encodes CASSFYVGAARDGEAFF.

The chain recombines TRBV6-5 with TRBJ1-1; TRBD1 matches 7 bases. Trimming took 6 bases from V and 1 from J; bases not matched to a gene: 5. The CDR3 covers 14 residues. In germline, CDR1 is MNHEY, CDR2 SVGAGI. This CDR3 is CASRSQGTNTEAFF. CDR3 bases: TGTGCCAGCAGATCACAGGGGACGAACACTGAAGCTTTCTTT.

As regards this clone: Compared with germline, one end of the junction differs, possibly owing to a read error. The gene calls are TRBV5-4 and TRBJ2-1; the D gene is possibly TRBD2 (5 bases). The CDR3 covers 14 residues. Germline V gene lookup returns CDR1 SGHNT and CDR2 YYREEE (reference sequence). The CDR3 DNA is TGTGCCAGCAAAACCCCTAGCTCCCACAATGAGCAGTTCTTC. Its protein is CASKTPSSHNEQFF.

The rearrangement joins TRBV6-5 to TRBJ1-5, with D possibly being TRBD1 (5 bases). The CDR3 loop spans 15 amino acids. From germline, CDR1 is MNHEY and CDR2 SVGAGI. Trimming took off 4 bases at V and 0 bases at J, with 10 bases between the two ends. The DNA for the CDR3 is TGTGCCAGCAGTTCGACAGTAACTAGCAATCAGCCCCAGCATTTT. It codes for CASSSTVTSNQPQHF.

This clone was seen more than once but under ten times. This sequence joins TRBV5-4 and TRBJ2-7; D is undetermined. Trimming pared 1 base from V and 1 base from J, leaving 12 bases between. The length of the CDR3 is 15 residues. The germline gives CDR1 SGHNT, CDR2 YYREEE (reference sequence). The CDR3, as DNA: TGTGCCAGCAGCTTGTTCACTCTTACTTCCTACGAGCAGTACTTC. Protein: CASSLFTLTSYEQYF.

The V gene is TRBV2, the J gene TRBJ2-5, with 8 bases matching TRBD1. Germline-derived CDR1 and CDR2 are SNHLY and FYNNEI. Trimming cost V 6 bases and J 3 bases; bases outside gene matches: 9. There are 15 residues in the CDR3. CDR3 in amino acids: CASRETGAREETQYF. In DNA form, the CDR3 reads TGTGCCAGCAGAGAGACAGGGGCCCGGGAAGAGACCCAGTACTTC.

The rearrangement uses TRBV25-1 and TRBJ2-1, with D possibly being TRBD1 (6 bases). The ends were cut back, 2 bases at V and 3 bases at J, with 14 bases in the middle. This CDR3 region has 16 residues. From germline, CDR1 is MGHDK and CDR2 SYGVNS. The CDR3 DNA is TGTGCCAGCAGTGAAGGGCACAGGGCATTCTACAATGAGCAGTTCTTC. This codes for CASSEGHRAFYNEQFF. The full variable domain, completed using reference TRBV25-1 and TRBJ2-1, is EADIYQTPRYLVIGTGKKITLECSQTMGHDKMYWYQQDPGMELHLIHYSYGVNSTEKGDLSSESTVSRIRTEHFPLTLESARPSHTSQYLCASSEGHRAFYNEQFFGPGTRLTVL.

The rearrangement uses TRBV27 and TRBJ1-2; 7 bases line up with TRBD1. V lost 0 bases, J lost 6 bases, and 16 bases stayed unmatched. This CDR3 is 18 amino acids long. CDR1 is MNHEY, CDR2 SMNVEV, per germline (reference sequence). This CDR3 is CASSLSSPGQHLTHGYTF. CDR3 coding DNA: TGTGCCAGCAGTTTATCAAGTCCGGGACAGCACCTCACCCATGGCTACACCTTC.

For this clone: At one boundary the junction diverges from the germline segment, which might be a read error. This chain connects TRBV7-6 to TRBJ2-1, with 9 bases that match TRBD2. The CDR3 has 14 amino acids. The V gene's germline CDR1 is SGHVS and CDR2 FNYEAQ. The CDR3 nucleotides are TGTGCCAGCAGCTCCTTAGCGGGGGTCGGCTGGGTGGTCTTC. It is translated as CASSSLAGVGWVVF.

CDR3 in amino acids: CAIQGPLNYGYTF. CDR3 DNA sequence: TGTGCCATACAGGGGCCACTAAACTATGGCTACACCTTC. The genes are TRBV10-3 and TRBJ1-2; 7 bases are shared with TRBD1. Germline assignment: CDR1 ENHRY and CDR2 SYGVKD. The CDR3 is 13 amino acids. Germline trimming cut 9 bases from V and 2 bases from J; bases unmatched to any gene: 6.

The CDR3 DNA is TGTGCCAGCTGGAGGATTGCCGGGGAGCTGTTTTTT. Amino acids: CASWRIAGELFF. The rearrangement links TRBV6-5 to TRBJ2-2, with a possible D match to TRBD2 (5 bases). Trimming removed 8 bases from V and 6 bases from J, with 10 bases in between. The CDR3 contains 12 residues. CDR1 is MNHEY, CDR2 SVGAGI, per germline.

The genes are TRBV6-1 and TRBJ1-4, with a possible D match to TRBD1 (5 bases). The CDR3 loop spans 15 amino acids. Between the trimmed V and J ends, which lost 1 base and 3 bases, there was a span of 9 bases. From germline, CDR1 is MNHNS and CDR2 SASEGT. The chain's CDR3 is CASSEGRGANEKLFF. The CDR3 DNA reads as TGTGCCAGCAGTGAAGGGAGGGGCGCTAATGAAAAACTGTTTTTT.

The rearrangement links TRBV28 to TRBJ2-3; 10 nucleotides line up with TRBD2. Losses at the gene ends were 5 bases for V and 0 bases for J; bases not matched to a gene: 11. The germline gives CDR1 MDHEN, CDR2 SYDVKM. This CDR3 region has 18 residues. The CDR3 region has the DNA TGTGCCAGCAGTCCCTTAACTAGCGGGGATCAGAGCACAGATACGCAGTATTTT. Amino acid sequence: CASSPLTSGDQSTDTQYF.

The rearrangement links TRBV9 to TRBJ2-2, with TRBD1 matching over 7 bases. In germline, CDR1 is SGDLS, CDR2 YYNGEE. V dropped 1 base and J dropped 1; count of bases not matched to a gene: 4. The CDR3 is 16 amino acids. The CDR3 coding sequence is TGTGCCAGCAGCGTATTCCACAGGGGGAACACCGGGGAGCTGTTTTTT. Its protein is CASSVFHRGNTGELFF. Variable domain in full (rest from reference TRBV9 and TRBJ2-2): DSGVTQTPKHLITATGQRVTLRCSPRSGDLSVYWYQQSLDQGLQFLIQYYNGEERAKGNILERFSAQQFPDLHSELNLSSLELGDSALYFCASSVFHRGNTGELFFGEGSRLTVL.

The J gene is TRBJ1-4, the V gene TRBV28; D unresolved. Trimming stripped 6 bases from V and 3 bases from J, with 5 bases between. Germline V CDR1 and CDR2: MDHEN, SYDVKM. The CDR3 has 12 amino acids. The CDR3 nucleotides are TGTGCCAGCAGCCTCTCTAATGAAAAACTGTTTTTT. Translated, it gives CASSLSNEKLFF.

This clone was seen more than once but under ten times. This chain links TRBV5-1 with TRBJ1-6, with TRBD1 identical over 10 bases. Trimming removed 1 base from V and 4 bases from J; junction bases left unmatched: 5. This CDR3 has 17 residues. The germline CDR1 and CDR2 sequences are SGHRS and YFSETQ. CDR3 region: CASSLWDRGGYNSPLHF. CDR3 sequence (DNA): TGCGCCAGCAGCTTGTGGGACAGGGGAGGGTATAATTCACCCCTCCACTTT.

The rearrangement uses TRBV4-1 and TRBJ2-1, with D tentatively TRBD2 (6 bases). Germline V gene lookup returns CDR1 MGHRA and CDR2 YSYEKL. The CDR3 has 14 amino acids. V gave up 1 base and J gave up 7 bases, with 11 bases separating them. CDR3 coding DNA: TGCGCCAGCAGCCAAGGTTCGGGAGCGAATGAGCAGTTCTTC. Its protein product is CASSQGSGANEQFF.

The CDR3 reads CASSLGGTGDEKLFF. The CDR3 DNA follows: TGCGCCAGCAGCTTGGGAGGGACAGGGGATGAAAAACTGTTTTTT. The rearrangement links TRBV5-1 to TRBJ1-4, with 10 bases identical to TRBD1. V lost 0 bases and J lost 6; bases outside the gene matches: 2. The CDR3 loop spans 15 amino acids. Germline CDR1 is SGHRS and CDR2 is YFSETQ.

The CDR3 DNA sequence: TGTGCCTGGAGTCCGTTCTCTGGAAACACCATATATTTT. Encoded protein: CAWSPFSGNTIYF. This chain links TRBV30 with TRBJ1-3, with unresolved D. This CDR3 is built from 13 residues. The V end lost 2 bases, the J end lost 0 bases, and 5 bases lay between the germline ends. Germline loops: CDR1 GTSNPN, CDR2 SVGIG (reference sequence). The full variable domain, its missing parts supplied by reference TRBV30 and TRBJ1-3, is SQTIHQWPATLVQPVGSPLSLECTVEGTSNPNLYWYRQAAGRGLQLLFYSVGIGQISSEVPQNLSASRPQDRQFILSSKKLLLSDSGFYLCAWSPFSGNTIYFGEGSWLTVV.

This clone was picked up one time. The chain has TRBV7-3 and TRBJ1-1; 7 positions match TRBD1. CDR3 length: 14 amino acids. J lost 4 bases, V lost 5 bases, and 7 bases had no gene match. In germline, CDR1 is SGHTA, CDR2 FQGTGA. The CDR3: CASSQGGPGTEAFF. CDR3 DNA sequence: TGTGCCAGCAGCCAAGGGGGCCCGGGCACTGAAGCTTTCTTT.

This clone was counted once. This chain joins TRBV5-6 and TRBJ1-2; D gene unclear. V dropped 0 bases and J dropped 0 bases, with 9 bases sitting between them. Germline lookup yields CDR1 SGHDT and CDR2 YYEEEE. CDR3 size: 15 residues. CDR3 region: CASSLGWRTNYGYTF. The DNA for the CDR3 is TGTGCCAGCAGCTTGGGGTGGCGGACTAACTATGGCTACACCTTC.

Written as DNA, the CDR3 is TGTGCCAGCAGCGTTATAGGGGCCGGGGCCAACGTCCTGACTTTC. Amino acid sequence: CASSVIGAGANVLTF. V is TRBV9 and J is TRBJ2-6, with TRBD1 as a possible D gene (5 bases). The CDR3 spans 15 residues. The germline V and J ends were trimmed by 2 bases and 4 bases, with 10 bases remaining between them. Germline V gene sequence: CDR1 SGDLS, CDR2 YYNGEE.

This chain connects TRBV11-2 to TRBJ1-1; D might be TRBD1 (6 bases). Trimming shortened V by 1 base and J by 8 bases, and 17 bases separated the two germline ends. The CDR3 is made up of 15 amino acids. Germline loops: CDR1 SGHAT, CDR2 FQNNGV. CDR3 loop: CASSLVPGTPSEAFF. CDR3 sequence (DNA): TGTGCCAGCAGCTTAGTTCCTGGGACACCCTCAGAAGCTTTCTTT.

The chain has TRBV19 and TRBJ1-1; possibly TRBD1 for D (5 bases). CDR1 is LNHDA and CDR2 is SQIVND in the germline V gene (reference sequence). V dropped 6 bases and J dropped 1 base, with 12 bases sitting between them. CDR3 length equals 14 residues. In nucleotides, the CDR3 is TGTGCCAGTAGCATACATCAGGGGAACACTGAAGCTTTCTTT. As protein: CASSIHQGNTEAFF.

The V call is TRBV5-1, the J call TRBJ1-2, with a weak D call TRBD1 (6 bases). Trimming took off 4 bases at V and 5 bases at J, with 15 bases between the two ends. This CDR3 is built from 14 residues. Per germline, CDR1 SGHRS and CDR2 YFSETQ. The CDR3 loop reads CASSAWRTEYGYTF. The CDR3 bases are TGCGCCAGCAGCGCGTGGAGGACAGAATATGGCTACACCTTC.

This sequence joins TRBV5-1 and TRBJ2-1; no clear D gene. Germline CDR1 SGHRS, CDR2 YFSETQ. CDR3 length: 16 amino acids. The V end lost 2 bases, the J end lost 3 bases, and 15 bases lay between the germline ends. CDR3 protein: CASSFALRLDYNEQFF. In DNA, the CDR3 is TGCGCCAGCAGCTTTGCGCTAAGACTCGACTACAATGAGCAGTTCTTC. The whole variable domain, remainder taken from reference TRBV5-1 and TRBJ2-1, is KAGVTQTPRYLIKTRGQQVTLSCSPISGHRSVSWYQQTPGQGLQFLFEYFSETQRNKGNFPGRFSGRQFSNSRSEMNVSTLELGDSALYLCASSFALRLDYNEQFFGPGTRLTVL.

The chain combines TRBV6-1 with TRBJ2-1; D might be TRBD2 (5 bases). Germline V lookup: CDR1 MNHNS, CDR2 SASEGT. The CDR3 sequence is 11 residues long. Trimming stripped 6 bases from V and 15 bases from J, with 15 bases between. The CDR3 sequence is CASRGSGRSFF. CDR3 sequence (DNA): TGTGCCAGCAGGGGAAGCGGCAGGTCGTTCTTC.